This T cell receptor beta chain was documented in a study of PD-1 blockade in classical Hodgkin lymphoma. Study-wide points: Baseline diversity was lower in partial responders and progressors than complete responders.

Using immunoSEQ multiplex PCR, the repertoire was profiled, and TCRdb retains in-frame clones only, with some absent. The sample contains about 97,000 clones, over 80% of which appear only once. Trimming took 4 bases from V and 4 from J; bases not matched to a gene: 9. Germline V gene data show CDR1 as WSHSY and CDR2 as SAAADI. The CDR3 is 18 amino acids. This clone turned up a few times. Its antigen is unidentified. Each patient experienced a relapse that followed autologous stem cell transplantation, and brentuximab vedotin exposure varied. The material sequenced was peripheral blood mononuclear cells (PBMCs), taken at baseline. The rearrangement joins TRBV10-2 to TRBJ2-1, with 14 bases identical to TRBD2. The receptor's source is a human donor with classical Hodgkin lymphoma. CDR3 DNA sequence: TGCGCCAGCAGTGGCCCGTTGACTAGCGGGAGGGGTTACAATGAGCAGTTCTTC. It translates to CASSGPLTSGRGYNEQFF.